One and the same sample provided the 18 T cell receptor beta chains below, sequenced in a study of T cell repertoires in cytomegalovirus infection. TCRdb analysed the reads with MiXCR anew, one entry per CDR3 protein. The table has 350,000 to 500,000 distinct CDR3 sequences, roughly 31% seen once. Sequenced material: PBMCs. These receptors came from a human donor in good health (CMV status not recorded). Some clones in this sample may be carry-over from other donors' samples.

This clonotype was recorded many times. V usage is TRBV7-2 and J usage is TRBJ2-5, with D hard to call. The CDR3 extends over 12 amino acids. Germline V CDR1 and CDR2: SGHTA, FQGNSA. V was cut by 5 bases and J by 5 bases, with 9 bases left in between. CDR3 in amino acids: CASSHSRETQYF. The CDR3 DNA follows: TGTGCCAGCAGCCACAGTAGGGAGACCCAGTACTTC. Full variable domain (remainder filled in from reference TRBV7-2 and TRBJ2-5): GAGVSQSPSNKVTEKGKDVELRCDPISGHTALYWYRQSLGQGLEFLIYFQGNSAPDKSGLPSDRFSAERTGGSVSTLTIQRTQQEDSAVYLCASSHSRETQYFGPGTRLLVL.

Note on this clonotype: One base away lies a much larger clone, so this may be a sequencing read error. The V call is TRBV12-3 or TRBV12-4, the J call TRBJ1-5; the D gene is possibly TRBD1 (5 bases). CDR3 size: 14 residues. The CDR3 region is CSSRRDLSNQPQHF. CDR3 nucleotides: TGTTCCAGCAGACGGGACCTTAGCAATCAGCCCCAGCATTTT.

This clonotype has ten or more counts. The rearrangement links TRBV6-1 to TRBJ2-1; 8 bases agree with TRBD2. The CDR3 loop spans 16 amino acids. V was clipped by 5 bases and J by 2 bases; unmatched bases: 8. In germline, CDR1 is MNHNS, CDR2 SASEGT. The CDR3 loop reads CASSPGGRGAYNEQFF. The CDR3 DNA follows: TGTGCCAGCAGTCCCGGAGGGCGGGGGGCCTACAATGAGCAGTTCTTC.

Many counts were recorded for this clonotype. CDR3 in DNA: TGTGCCAGCGCCGACCCCGGGACAGACTACAATGAGCAGTTCTTC. Translating it yields CASADPGTDYNEQFF. The chain employs TRBV6-1 and TRBJ2-1; 7 bases match TRBD1. V dropped 8 bases and J dropped 3; count of bases not matched to a gene: 10. The CDR3 consists of 15 residues. Germline loops: CDR1 MNHNS, CDR2 SASEGT.

V and J are TRBV29-1 and TRBJ1-2; a possible D gene is TRBD1 (5 bases). V was pared by 4 bases and J by 1 base, with 10 bases between. CDR3 length: 13 residues. Germline values: CDR1 SQVTM, CDR2 ANQGSEA. In DNA form, the CDR3 reads TGCAGCGTTGGTCGGGGGGTTAACTATGGCTACACCTTC. It specifies CSVGRGVNYGYTF.

V is TRBV15 and J is TRBJ2-7; 7 bases align to TRBD1. From germline, CDR1 is LNHNV and CDR2 YYDKDF (reference sequence). The CDR3 is 14 amino acids. The V segment lost 2 bases and the J segment 0 bases; nucleotides outside the gene matches: 1. In nucleotides, the CDR3 is TGTGCCACCAGCAGACCAGGGGGCTCCTACGAGCAGTACTTC. It yields the protein CATSRPGGSYEQYF.

By share, this clonotype counts as medium-sized. V usage is TRBV6-5 and J usage is TRBJ1-1, with D maybe TRBD1 (6 bases). Trimming pared 0 bases from V and 3 bases from J, leaving 11 bases between. Germline CDR1 reads MNHEY; CDR2 reads SVGAGI. The length of the CDR3 is 15 residues. The CDR3 here is CASSYSTTGYTEAFF. The CDR3, as DNA: TGTGCCAGCAGTTACTCGACCACAGGGTACACTGAAGCTTTCTTT.

Details on this clonotype: With a much larger clone just one base away, this may be a read error. The rearrangement uses TRBV6-8 and TRBJ2-1; the D gene could be TRBD1 or TRBD2 (6 bases each). The CDR3 extends over 12 amino acids. Per germline, CDR1 MNHGY and CDR2 SAAAGT. In DNA, the CDR3 is TGTGCCATCAGTGTCGGAGGGGGTGAGCAGTTCTTC. Amino acid sequence: CAISVGGGEQFF.

V and J are TRBV7-3 and TRBJ2-6; no definite D call. Trimming pared 5 bases from V and 0 bases from J, leaving 11 bases between. The CDR3 is 16 residues long. Germline V gene lookup returns CDR1 SGHTA and CDR2 FQGTGA. CDR3 coding DNA: TGTGCCAGCAGCCCTCATGGACGCTCTGGGGCCAACGTCCTGACTTTC. Translation gives CASSPHGRSGANVLTF.

A few counts support this clonotype. The chain has TRBV5-4 and TRBJ2-7; D is unresolved. The CDR3 length is 16 residues. V lost 0 bases to trimming and J lost 0 bases, with 13 bases between them. The germline gives CDR1 SGHNT, CDR2 YYREEE (reference sequence). The CDR3: CASSLAKTANSYEQYF. In nucleotides, the CDR3 is TGTGCCAGCAGCTTGGCCAAAACTGCTAACTCCTACGAGCAGTACTTC.

This clonotype was observed a few times. The V and J genes are TRBV19 and TRBJ2-5; D unclear. Trimming cost V 2 bases and J 4 bases, with 14 bases left between them. CDR1 is LNHDA and CDR2 is SQIVND in the germline V gene (reference sequence). The CDR3 loop spans 15 amino acids. The CDR3 protein is CASSIYSNGPETQYF. In nucleotides, the CDR3 is TGTGCCAGTAGTATATACTCCAACGGACCAGAGACCCAGTACTTC.

This clonotype occurred once. The chain carries TRBV4-1 and TRBJ2-3; TRBD2 agrees at 9 bases. Germline V gene lookup returns CDR1 MGHRA and CDR2 YSYEKL. The CDR3 consists of 19 residues. V dropped 0 bases and J dropped 0; count of bases not matched to a gene: 10. CDR3 sequence: CASSQDFLRGGSSTDTQYF. The CDR3 coding sequence is TGCGCCAGCAGCCAAGATTTCTTGCGGGGGGGATCTAGCACAGATACGCAGTATTTT.

A remark on this clonotype: One end of the junction varies from germline; a read error may be responsible. This sequence joins TRBV29-1 and TRBJ2-2; D is possibly TRBD1 (5 bases). CDR1 and CDR2 (germline): SQVTM, ANQGSEA. This CDR3 has 12 residues. The CDR3 DNA is TGCAGCGTTGCCAGGGCCACCGGGCAGCTGTTTTTT. Its protein is CSVARATGQLFF.

For this clonotype: This may be a read error: a much more frequent sequence differs by one nucleotide. The V call is TRBV7-2, the J call TRBJ2-5; D possibly matches TRBD1 or TRBD2 (5 bases each). From germline, CDR1 is SGHTA and CDR2 FQGNSA. The CDR3 loop spans 14 amino acids. V was shortened by 5 bases and J by 4 bases, with 14 bases between the two germline ends. DNA of the CDR3: TGTGCCAGCAGCACCGGGGCCCTAGCAGAGACCCAGTACTTC. This sequence encodes CASSTGALAETQYF.

For this clonotype: A much larger clone differs from this one at a single base, so this may be a read error. The chain employs TRBV7-2 and TRBJ1-2, with 7 bases that match TRBD1. Germline CDR1 is SGHTA and CDR2 is FQGNSA. Trimming removed 5 bases from V and 2 bases from J; junction bases left unmatched: 8. The CDR3 has 15 residues. The CDR3 DNA sequence: TGTGCCAGCAGCCACCAGACAGGGTCGAACTATGGCTACACCTTC. Translating it yields CASSHQTGSNYGYTF.

This chain connects TRBV7-2 to TRBJ2-1; the match to TRBD2 covers 7 bases. J was trimmed by 0 bases and V by 4 bases; bases with no gene match: 3. The V gene's germline CDR1 is SGHTA and CDR2 FQGNSA. The CDR3 spans 15 residues. CDR3 nucleotides: TGTGCCAGCAGCTCCAAGCGGGGCTCCTACAATGAGCAGTTCTTC. Translated: CASSSKRGSYNEQFF. The full variable domain, its missing parts supplied by reference TRBV7-2 and TRBJ2-1, is GAGVSQSPSNKVTEKGKDVELRCDPISGHTALYWYRQSLGQGLEFLIYFQGNSAPDKSGLPSDRFSAERTGGSVSTLTIQRTQQEDSAVYLCASSSKRGSYNEQFFGPGTRLTVL.

V gene TRBV7-8 combines with J gene TRBJ1-2; 9 nucleotides match TRBD1. This CDR3 is built from 15 residues. J lost 5 bases, V lost 3 bases, and 7 bases had no gene match. Looked up from germline, CDR1 is SGHVS and CDR2 is FQNEAQ. The chain's CDR3 is CASSFEAGTGYGYTF. The CDR3, as DNA: TGTGCCAGCAGCTTTGAGGCCGGGACAGGGTATGGCTACACCTTC. The full variable domain, rest sourced from reference TRBV7-8 and TRBJ1-2, is GAGVSQSPRYKVAKRGQDVALRCDPISGHVSLFWYQQALGQGPEFLTYFQNEAQLDKSGLPSDRFFAERPEGSVSTLKIQRTQQEDSAVYLCASSFEAGTGYGYTFGSGTRLTVV.

Turning to this clonotype: The conserved phenylalanine or tryptophan is not found at the CDR3 terminus, so this likely reflects a read error. This sequence joins TRBV3-1 and TRBJ2-1; a weak D match, TRBD1 (6 bases). Trimming pared 3 bases from V and 1 base from J, leaving 7 bases between. This CDR3 has 14 amino acids. Looked up from germline, CDR1 is LGHDT and CDR2 is YNNKEL (reference sequence). The CDR3: CASSQGASYNEQFL. The CDR3 DNA reads TGTGCCAGCAGCCAGGGGGCATCCTACAATGAGCAGTTCCTC.